The following is a TCR beta chain sequence with its context. The sample originates from a study of blood T cells in healthy people across ages. Deletions cut 3 bases from V and 3 bases from J, with 6 bases between. This CDR3 is built from 13 residues. The germline CDR1 and CDR2 sequences are MNHEY and SMNVEV (reference sequence). A J-beta primer mix and a sample-barcoded 5' primer were used in a second PCR of about 7 to 12 cycles. TCRdb recomputed calls from the 5' RACE reads with MiXCR, one row per CDR3 protein. The table has 870,000 or so distinct CDR3 sequences, around 30% seen once. The chain joins TRBV27 to TRBJ1-3; tentatively, D is TRBD1 (5 bases). Sequenced sample: blood. This sequence originates from a woman at least 80 years old in good health. CDR3 protein: CASSLQGGNTIYF. The CDR3 DNA follows: TGTGCCAGCAGTTTGCAGGGTGGAAACACCATATATTTT.